These 9 T cell receptor beta chains originate from one sample sequenced in a study of immune cell composition in non-small cell lung cancer. Assay: immunoSEQ multiplex PCR; the TCRdb copy retains only in-frame clones and omits some. The table lists about 6,600 clones, about four fifths of them singletons. Source material: lung tumor tissue. The receptors originated from a human donor with non-small cell lung cancer.

The chain has TRBV14 and TRBJ2-6, with D possibly TRBD1 on 6 matching bases. V was shortened by 0 bases and J by 0 bases, with 15 bases between the two germline ends. CDR1 and CDR2 (germline): SGHDN, FVKESK. The length of the CDR3 is 19 residues. The DNA for the CDR3 is TGTGCCAGCAGCCAAGATTGGGGGCCAGGAGTCTCTGGGGCCAACGTCCTGACTTTC. The encoded protein is CASSQDWGPGVSGANVLTF. The full variable domain, in which reference TRBV14 and TRBJ2-6 provide the parts outside the CDR3, is EAGVTQFPSHSVIEKGQTVTLRCDPISGHDNLYWYRRVMGKEIKFLLHFVKESKQDESGMPNNRFLAERTGGTYSTLKVQPAELEDSGVYFCASSQDWGPGVSGANVLTFGAGSRLTVL.

This rearrangement joins TRBV6-5 to TRBJ1-3; no firm D call. Germline CDR1 reads MNHEY; CDR2 reads SVGAGI. The CDR3 spans 13 residues. The V end lost 4 bases, the J end lost 2 bases, and 6 bases lay between the germline ends. The CDR3: CASSSSTGNTIYF. CDR3 bases: TGTGCCAGCAGTTCGTCTACTGGAAACACCATATATTTT.

The V call is TRBV7-9, the J call TRBJ2-7, with 13 bases fitting TRBD2. Germline assignment: CDR1 SEHNR and CDR2 FQNEAQ (reference sequence). The CDR3 spans 17 residues. Trimming took 1 base from V and 2 from J; bases not matched to a gene: 5. This CDR3 reads CASSLGTSGRFTYEQYF. In nucleotides, the CDR3 is TGTGCCAGCAGCTTAGGGACTAGCGGGAGATTCACCTACGAGCAGTACTTC.

The V gene is TRBV19, the J gene TRBJ2-7; the match to TRBD1 covers 10 bases. Germline lookup yields CDR1 LNHDA and CDR2 SQIVND (reference sequence). The CDR3 extends over 16 amino acids. Germline trimming cut 5 bases from V and 4 bases from J; bases unmatched to any gene: 11. CDR3 coding DNA: TGTGCCAGTAGTCCAAGACCGGGACAGGGGCCGTACGAGCAGTACTTC. This translates into CASSPRPGQGPYEQYF.

This rearrangement joins TRBV6-1 to TRBJ2-5; 9 bases are a match to TRBD1. The CDR3 sequence is 15 residues long. Germline V gene data show CDR1 as MNHNS and CDR2 as SASEGT. Germline trimming cut 4 bases from V and 6 bases from J; bases unmatched to any gene: 9. The CDR3 nucleotides read TGTGCCAGCAGTGTGCCGGGACAGGGTAGGCAGACCCAGTACTTC. This translates into CASSVPGQGRQTQYF.

The J gene is TRBJ2-7, the V gene TRBV7-7; 7 bases fit TRBD1. V dropped 2 bases and J dropped 3; count of bases not matched to a gene: 1. Germline values: CDR1 SSHAT, CDR2 FNYEAQ (reference sequence). This CDR3 comprises 13 residues. This CDR3 reads CASSLRDSYEQYF. CDR3 nucleotide sequence: TGTGCCAGCAGCTTACGGGACAGCTACGAGCAGTACTTC.

The count of this clone is one. The chain links TRBV19 to TRBJ1-4, with D possibly being TRBD1 (5 bases). The CDR3 spans 13 residues. Trimming shortened V by 6 bases and J by 6 bases, and 11 bases separated the two germline ends. Per germline, CDR1 LNHDA and CDR2 SQIVND (reference sequence). This chain's CDR3 is CASRRDGYEKLFF. The CDR3 DNA follows: TGTGCCAGTAGGCGGGACGGATATGAAAAACTGTTTTTT.

The chain couples TRBV9 to TRBJ2-4, with D possibly matching TRBD1 (6 bases). The CDR3 runs to 15 residues. From germline, CDR1 is SGDLS and CDR2 YYNGEE. Trimming stripped 5 bases from V and 9 bases from J, with 21 bases between. The CDR3 DNA follows: TGTGCCAGCAGTCCAGGGGTGGTTTTTCTGGGCATTCAGTACTTC. Translating gives CASSPGVVFLGIQYF. The entire variable domain, with the rest obtained from reference TRBV9 and TRBJ2-4, is as follows: DSGVTQTPKHLITATGQRVTLRCSPRSGDLSVYWYQQSLDQGLQFLIQYYNGEERAKGNILERFSAQQFPDLHSELNLSSLELGDSALYFCASSPGVVFLGIQYFGAGTRLSVL.

The chain is built from TRBV28 and TRBJ2-5; 9 bases line up with TRBD1. In germline, CDR1 is MDHEN, CDR2 SYDVKM. J was trimmed by 5 bases and V by 5 bases; bases with no gene match: 6. The CDR3 runs to 14 residues. The CDR3 coding sequence is TGTGCCAGCAGTAGGACAGGGGCTCGGGAGACCCAGTACTTC. Its translation is CASSRTGARETQYF.